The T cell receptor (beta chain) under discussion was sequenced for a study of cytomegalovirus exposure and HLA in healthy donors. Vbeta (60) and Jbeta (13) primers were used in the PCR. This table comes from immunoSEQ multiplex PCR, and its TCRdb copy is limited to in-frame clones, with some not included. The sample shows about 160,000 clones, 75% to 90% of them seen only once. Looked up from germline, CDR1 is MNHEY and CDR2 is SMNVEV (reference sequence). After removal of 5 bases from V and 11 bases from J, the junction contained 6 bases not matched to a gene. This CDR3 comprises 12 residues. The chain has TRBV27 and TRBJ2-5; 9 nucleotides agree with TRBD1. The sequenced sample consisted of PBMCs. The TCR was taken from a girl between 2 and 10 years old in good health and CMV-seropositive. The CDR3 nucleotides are TGTGCCAGCAGTGCCGGGACAGGGTTGCAGTACTTC. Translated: CASSAGTGLQYF.